This T cell receptor (beta chain) was recovered during a study of OX40 agonist ivuxolimab in advanced cancers. CDR3 length equals 13 residues. Germline V gives CDR1 MNHNS, CDR2 SASEGT. V lost 3 bases, J lost 5 bases, and 3 bases stayed unmatched. TCRdb's copy holds only in-frame clones and misses some; the assay was immunoSEQ multiplex PCR. The sample has 50,000 to 65,000 clones, almost 95% seen once. The sample consisted of CD4+ or CD8+ T cells sorted from blood, taken in a trial of the OX40 agonist ivuxolimab. The receptor's source is an adult with an advanced solid tumor such as melanoma, head and neck, liver or kidney cancer. This chain connects TRBV6-1 to TRBJ1-1; 7 bases are shared with TRBD1. The CDR3 loop is CASSDYRGTEAFF. The DNA of the CDR3 is TGTGCCAGCAGTGATTACAGGGGAACTGAAGCTTTCTTT.